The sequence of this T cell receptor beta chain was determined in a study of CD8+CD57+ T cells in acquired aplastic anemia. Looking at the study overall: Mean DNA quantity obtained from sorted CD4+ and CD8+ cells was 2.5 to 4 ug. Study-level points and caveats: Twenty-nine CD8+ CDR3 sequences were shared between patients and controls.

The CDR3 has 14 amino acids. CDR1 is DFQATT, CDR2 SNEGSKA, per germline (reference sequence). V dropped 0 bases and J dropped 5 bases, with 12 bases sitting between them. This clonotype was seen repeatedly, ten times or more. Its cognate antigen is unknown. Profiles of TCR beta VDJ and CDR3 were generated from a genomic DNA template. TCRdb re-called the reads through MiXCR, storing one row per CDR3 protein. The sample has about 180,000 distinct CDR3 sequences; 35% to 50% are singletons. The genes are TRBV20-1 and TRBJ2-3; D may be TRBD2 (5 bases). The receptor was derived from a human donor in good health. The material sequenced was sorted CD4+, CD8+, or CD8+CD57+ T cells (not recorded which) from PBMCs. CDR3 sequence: CSARDPAGRDTQYF. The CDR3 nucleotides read TGCAGTGCTAGAGATCCGGCGGGTCGAGATACGCAGTATTTT.